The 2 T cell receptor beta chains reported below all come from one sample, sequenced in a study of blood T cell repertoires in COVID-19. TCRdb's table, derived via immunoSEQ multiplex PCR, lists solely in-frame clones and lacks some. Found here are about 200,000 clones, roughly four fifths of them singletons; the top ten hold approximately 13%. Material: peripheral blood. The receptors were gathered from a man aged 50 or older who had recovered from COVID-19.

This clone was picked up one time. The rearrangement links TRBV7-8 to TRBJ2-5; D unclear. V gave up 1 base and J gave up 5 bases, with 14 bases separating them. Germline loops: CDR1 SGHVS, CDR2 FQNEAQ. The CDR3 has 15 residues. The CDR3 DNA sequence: TGTGCCAGCAGCTTAGTGTACCTAGATAGCGAGACCCAGTACTTC. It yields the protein CASSLVYLDSETQYF.

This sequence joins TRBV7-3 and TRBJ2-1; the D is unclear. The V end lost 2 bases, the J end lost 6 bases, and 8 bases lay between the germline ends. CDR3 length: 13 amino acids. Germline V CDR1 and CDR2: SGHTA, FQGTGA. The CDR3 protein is CASSLVASNEQFF. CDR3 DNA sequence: TGTGCCAGCAGCTTAGTAGCAAGCAATGAGCAGTTCTTC.